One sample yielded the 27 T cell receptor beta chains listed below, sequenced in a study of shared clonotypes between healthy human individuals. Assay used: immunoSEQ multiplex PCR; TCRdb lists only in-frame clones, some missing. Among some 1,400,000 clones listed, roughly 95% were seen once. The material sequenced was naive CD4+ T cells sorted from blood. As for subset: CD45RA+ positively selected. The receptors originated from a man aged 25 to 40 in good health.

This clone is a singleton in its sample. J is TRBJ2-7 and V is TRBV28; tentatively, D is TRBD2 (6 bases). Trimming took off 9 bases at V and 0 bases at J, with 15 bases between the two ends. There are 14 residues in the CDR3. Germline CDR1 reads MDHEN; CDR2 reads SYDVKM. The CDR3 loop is CASYGSGSSYEQYF. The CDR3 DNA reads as TGTGCCAGTTATGGTAGCGGCAGCTCCTACGAGCAGTACTTC. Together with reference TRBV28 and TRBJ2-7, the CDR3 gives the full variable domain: DVKVTQSSRYLVKRTGEKVFLECVQDMDHENMFWYRQDPGLGLRLIYFSYDVKMKEKGDIPEGYSVSREKKERFSLILESASTNQTSMYLCASYGSGSSYEQYFGPGTRLTVT.

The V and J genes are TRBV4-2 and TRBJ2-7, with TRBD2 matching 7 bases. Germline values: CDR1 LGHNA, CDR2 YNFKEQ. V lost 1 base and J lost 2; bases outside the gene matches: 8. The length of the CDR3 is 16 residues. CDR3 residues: CASSQVGEGIPYEQYF. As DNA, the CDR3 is TGTGCCAGCAGCCAAGTGGGGGAGGGAATTCCCTACGAGCAGTACTTC.

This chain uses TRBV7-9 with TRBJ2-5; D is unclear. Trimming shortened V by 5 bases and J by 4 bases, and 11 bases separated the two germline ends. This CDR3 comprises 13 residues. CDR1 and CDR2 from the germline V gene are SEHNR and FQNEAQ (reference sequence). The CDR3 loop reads CASSQRLPETQYF. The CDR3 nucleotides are TGTGCCAGCAGCCAACGGCTCCCAGAGACCCAGTACTTC.

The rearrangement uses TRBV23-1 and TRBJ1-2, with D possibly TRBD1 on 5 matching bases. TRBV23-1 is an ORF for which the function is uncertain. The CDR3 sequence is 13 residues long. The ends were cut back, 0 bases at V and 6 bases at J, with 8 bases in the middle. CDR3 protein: CASSQSGAHGYTF. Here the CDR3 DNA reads TGCGCCAGCAGTCAATCAGGGGCCCATGGCTACACCTTC.

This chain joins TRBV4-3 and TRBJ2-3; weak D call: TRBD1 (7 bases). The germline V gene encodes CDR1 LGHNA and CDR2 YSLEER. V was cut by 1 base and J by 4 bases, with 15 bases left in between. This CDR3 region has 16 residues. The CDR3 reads CASSQAAVRGADTQYF. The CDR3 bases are TGCGCCAGCAGCCAAGCCGCTGTCAGGGGGGCAGATACGCAGTATTTT.

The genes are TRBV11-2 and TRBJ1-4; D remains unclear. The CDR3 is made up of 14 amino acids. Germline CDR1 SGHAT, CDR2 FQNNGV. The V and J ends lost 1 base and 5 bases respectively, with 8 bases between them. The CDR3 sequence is CASSLAGRNEKLFF. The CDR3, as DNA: TGTGCCAGCAGCTTAGCCGGGAGAAATGAAAAACTGTTTTTT.

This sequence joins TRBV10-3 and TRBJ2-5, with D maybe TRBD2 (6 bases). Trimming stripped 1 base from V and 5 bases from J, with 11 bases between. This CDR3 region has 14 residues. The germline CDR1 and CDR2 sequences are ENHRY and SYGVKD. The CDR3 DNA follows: TGTGCCATCAGTGAGTGGGGAGGCGAGGAGACCCAGTACTTC. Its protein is CAISEWGGEETQYF.

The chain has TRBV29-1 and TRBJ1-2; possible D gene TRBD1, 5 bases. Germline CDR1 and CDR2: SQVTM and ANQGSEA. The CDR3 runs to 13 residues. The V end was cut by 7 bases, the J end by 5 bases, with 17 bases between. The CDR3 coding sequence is TGCAGCGCCAGCCGGGGCGATACGTATGGCTACACCTTC. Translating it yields CSASRGDTYGYTF.

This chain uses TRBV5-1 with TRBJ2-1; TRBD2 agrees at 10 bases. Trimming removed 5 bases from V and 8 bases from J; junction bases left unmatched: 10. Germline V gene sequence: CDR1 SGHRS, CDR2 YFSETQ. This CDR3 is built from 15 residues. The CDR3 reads CASRGLGTSEYEQFF. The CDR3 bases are TGCGCCAGCAGGGGGCTCGGGACTAGCGAGTATGAGCAGTTCTTC.

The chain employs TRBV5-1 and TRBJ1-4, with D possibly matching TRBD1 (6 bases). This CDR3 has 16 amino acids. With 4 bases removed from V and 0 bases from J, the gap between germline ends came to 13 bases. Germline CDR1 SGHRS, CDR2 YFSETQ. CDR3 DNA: TGCGCCAGCAGCACTGGACAGCCAACAACTAATGAAAAACTGTTTTTT. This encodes CASSTGQPTTNEKLFF.

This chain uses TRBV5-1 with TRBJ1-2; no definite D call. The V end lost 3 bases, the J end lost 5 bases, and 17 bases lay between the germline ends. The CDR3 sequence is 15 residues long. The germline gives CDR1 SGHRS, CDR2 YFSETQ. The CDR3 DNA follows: TGCGCCAGCAGCTCATCGGCCCGAGGGAATTATGGCTACACCTTC. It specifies CASSSSARGNYGYTF.

The CDR3 DNA follows: TGTGCCAGCAGCGTAGGGGTAGCCCTGCAAGAGACCCAGTACTTC. Translating gives CASSVGVALQETQYF. The chain carries TRBV9 and TRBJ2-5; D remains ambiguous. Trimming cost V 0 bases and J 2 bases, with 11 bases left between them. Per the germline V gene, CDR1 is SGDLS and CDR2 is YYNGEE. This CDR3 spans 15 amino acids.

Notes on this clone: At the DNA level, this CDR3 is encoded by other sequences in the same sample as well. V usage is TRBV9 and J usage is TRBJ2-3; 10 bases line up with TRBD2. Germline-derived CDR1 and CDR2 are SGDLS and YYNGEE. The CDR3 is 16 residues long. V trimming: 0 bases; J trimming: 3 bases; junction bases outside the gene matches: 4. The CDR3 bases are TGTGCCAGCAGCGTAGCTGCTAGCGGGGGTACAGATACGCAGTATTTT. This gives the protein CASSVAASGGTDTQYF.

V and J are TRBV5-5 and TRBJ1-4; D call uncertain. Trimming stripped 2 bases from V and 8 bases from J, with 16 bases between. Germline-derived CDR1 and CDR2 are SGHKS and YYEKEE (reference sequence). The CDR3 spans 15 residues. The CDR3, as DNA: TGTGCCAGCAGCTTACTGATTACGGGAGGCGAAAAACTGTTTTTT. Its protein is CASSLLITGGEKLFF. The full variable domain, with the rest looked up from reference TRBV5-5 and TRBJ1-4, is DAGVTQSPTHLIKTRGQQVTLRCSPISGHKSVSWYQQVLGQGPQFIFQYYEKEERGRGNFPDRFSARQFPNYSSELNVNALLLGDSALYLCASSLLITGGEKLFFGSGTQLSVL.

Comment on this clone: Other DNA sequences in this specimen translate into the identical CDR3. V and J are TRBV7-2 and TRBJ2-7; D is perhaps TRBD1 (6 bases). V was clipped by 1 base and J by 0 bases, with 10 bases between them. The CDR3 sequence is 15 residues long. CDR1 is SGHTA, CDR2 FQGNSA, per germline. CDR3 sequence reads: CASSLGGPSSYEQYF. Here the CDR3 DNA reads TGTGCCAGCAGCTTAGGGGGGCCTAGCTCCTACGAGCAGTACTTC. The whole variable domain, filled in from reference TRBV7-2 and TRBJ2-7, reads GAGVSQSPSNKVTEKGKDVELRCDPISGHTALYWYRQSLGQGLEFLIYFQGNSAPDKSGLPSDRFSAERTGGSVSTLTIQRTQQEDSAVYLCASSLGGPSSYEQYFGPGTRLTVT.

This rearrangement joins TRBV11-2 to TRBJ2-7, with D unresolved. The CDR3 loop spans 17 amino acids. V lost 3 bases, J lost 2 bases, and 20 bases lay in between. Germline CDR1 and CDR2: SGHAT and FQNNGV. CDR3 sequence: CASSFAGERPSTYEQYF. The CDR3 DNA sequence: TGTGCCAGCAGCTTCGCCGGAGAGCGACCTTCGACCTACGAGCAGTACTTC.

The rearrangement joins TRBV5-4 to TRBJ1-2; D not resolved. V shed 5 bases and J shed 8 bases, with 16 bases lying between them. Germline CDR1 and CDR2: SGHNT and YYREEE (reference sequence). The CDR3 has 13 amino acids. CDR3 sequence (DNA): TGTGCCAGCAGTCCGGGATGGGAGGGCGGCTACACCTTC. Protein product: CASSPGWEGGYTF.

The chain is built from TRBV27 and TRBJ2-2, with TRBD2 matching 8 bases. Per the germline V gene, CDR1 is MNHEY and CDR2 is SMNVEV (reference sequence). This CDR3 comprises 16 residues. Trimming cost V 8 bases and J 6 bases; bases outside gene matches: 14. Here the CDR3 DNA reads TGTGCCAGCTCCGGAGCGGGAGTAATGGGGGCCGGGGAGCTGTTTTTT. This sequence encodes CASSGAGVMGAGELFF.

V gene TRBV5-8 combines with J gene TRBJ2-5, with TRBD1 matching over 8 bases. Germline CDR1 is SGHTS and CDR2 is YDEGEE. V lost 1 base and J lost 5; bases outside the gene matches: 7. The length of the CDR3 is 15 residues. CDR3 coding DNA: TGTGCCAGCAGCTTGAACGAACAGGGGGTTGAGACCCAGTACTTC. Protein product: CASSLNEQGVETQYF.

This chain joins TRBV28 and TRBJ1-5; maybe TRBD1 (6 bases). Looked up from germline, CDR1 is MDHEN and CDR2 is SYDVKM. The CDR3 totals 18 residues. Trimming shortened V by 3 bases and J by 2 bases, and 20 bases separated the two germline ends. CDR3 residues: CASSFLVPPGDGNQPQHF. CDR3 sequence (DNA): TGTGCCAGCAGTTTTCTCGTGCCCCCAGGGGATGGCAATCAGCCCCAGCATTTT.

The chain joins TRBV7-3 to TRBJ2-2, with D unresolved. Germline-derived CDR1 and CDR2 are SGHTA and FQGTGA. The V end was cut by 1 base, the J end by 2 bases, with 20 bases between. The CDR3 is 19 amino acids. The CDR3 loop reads CASSLNGWAGAGNTGELFF. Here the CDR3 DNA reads TGTGCCAGCAGCTTAAACGGGTGGGCAGGCGCTGGTAACACCGGGGAGCTGTTTTTT.

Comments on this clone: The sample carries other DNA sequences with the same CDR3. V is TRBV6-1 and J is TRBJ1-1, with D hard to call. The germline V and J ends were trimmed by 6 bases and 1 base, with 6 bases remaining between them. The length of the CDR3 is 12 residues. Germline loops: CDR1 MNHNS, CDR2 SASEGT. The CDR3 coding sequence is TGTGCCAGCAGCCGGGGGAACACTGAAGCTTTCTTT. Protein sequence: CASSRGNTEAFF.

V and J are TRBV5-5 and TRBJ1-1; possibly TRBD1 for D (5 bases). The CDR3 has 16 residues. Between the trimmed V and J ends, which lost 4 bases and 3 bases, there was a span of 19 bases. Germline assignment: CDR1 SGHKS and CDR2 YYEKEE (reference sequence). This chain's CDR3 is CASSLIGARGDTEAFF. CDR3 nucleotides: TGTGCCAGCAGCCTGATTGGGGCGCGAGGGGACACTGAAGCTTTCTTT.

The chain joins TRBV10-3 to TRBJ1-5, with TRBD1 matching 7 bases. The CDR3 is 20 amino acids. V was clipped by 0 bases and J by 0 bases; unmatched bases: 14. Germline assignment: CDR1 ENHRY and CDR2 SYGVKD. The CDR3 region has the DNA TGTGCCATCAGTGAGTCGTTACTGACAGGGAGTAAGGATAGCAATCAGCCCCAGCATTTT. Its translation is CAISESLLTGSKDSNQPQHF.

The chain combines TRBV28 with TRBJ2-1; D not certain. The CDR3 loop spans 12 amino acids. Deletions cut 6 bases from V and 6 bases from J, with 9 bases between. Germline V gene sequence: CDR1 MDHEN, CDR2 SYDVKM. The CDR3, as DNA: TGTGCCAGCAGCCGCTTGTCCAATGAGCAGTTCTTC. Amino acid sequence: CASSRLSNEQFF.

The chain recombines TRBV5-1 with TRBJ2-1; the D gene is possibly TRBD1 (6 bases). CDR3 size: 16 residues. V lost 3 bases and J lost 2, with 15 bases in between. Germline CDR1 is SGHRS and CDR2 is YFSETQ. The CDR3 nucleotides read TGCGCCAGCAGCTCGCAGGGGTTTAGGGCCTACAATGAGCAGTTCTTC. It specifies CASSSQGFRAYNEQFF.

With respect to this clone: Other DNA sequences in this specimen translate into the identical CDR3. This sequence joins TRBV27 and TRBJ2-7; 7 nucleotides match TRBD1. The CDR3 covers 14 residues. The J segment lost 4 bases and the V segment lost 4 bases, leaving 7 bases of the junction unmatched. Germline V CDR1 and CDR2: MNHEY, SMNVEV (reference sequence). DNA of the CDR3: TGTGCCAGCAGTTCCCGACAGGGTTCATACGAGCAGTACTTC. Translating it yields CASSSRQGSYEQYF.